This T cell receptor (beta chain) was captured in a study of Ad26.COV2.S vaccination and SARS-CoV-2 variants. Study as a whole: Ad26.COV2.S given intramuscularly, once or twice 56 days apart. Findings of the study overall: Measurements of TCR breadth and depth may have given underestimates of the total T cell responses.

The CDR3 has 14 amino acids. The germline V and J ends were trimmed by 6 bases and 0 bases, with 11 bases remaining between them. Germline V gives CDR1 KGHSH, CDR2 LQKENI. About this clone: The antigen is unknown. This sample includes further DNA sequences coding for the same CDR3.

Treatment in this sample: about 20 received Ad26.COV2.S at low or high dose, single or two shots; about five received placebo; per-sample allocation not given. Sample collection was performed on day 63 after the first vaccine or placebo injection. This adult donor, from Boston, was 18-55 years old. Method: immunoSEQ multiplex PCR; TCRdb's copy keeps in-frame clones and lacks some. The sample records under 600,000 clones, 89% being singletons. The chain has TRBV18 and TRBJ1-1; TRBD1 is a possible D gene (6 bases). The material was peripheral blood, obtained in a trial of Ad26.COV2.S vaccine versus placebo. The TCR was taken from a person aged 18-60 years who received the Ad26.COV2.S COVID-19 vaccine or a placebo. DNA of the CDR3: TGTGCCAGCTCCCCGACAGGTATGAACACTGAAGCTTTCTTT. Amino acid sequence: CASSPTGMNTEAFF.